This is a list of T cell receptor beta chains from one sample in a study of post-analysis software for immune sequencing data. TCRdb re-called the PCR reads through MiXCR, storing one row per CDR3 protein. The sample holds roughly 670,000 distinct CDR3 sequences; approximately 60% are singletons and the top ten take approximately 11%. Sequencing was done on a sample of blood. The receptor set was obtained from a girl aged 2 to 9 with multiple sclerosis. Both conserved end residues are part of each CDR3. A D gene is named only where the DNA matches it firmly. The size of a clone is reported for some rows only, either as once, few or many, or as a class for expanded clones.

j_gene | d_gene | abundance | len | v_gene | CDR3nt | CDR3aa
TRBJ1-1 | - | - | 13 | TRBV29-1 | TGCAGCGCCGGTCCGGGGGCGAACACTGAAGCTTTCTTT | CSAGPGANTEAFF
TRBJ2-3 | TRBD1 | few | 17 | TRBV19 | TGTGCCAGTAGTATAGGAAGGGACAGGGTAGAGAAAGATACGCAGTATTTT | CASSIGRDRVEKDTQYF
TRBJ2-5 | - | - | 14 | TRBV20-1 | TGCAGTGCTCGGGACTCGGGACTCCTGGAGACCCAGTACTTC | CSARDSGLLETQYF
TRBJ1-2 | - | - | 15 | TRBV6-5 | TGTGCCAGCAGCAGAACCCGGACGGCAATTTATGGCTACACCTTC | CASSRTRTAIYGYTF
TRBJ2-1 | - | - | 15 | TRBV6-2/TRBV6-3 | TGTGCCAGCAGGACACGGGACACCACCTACAATGAGCAGTTCTTC | CASRTRDTTYNEQFF
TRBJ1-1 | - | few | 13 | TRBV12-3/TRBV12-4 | TGTGCCAGCAGTTTTGGGCGGGGCACCGAAGCTTTCTTT | CASSFGRGTEAFF
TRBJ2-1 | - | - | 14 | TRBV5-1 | TGCGCCAGCAGCTTGGGAGGGGCGGTCAATGAGCAGTTCTTC | CASSLGGAVNEQFF
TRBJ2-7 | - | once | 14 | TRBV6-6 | TGTGCCGGCAGTTACGGTGGAGCTTCCCACGAGCAGTACTTC | CAGSYGGASHEQYF
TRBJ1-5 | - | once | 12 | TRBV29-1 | TGCAGCGTTCGGACCACCAATCAGCCCCAGCATTTT | CSVRTTNQPQHF
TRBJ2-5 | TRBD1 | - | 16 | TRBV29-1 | TGCAGCGTTGCCCCTTCGACAGGGCCCCAGGGTGAGACCCAGTACTTC | CSVAPSTGPQGETQYF
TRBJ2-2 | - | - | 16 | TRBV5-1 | TGCGCCAGCAGCCCTGGACACGGGGTATATCCCGGGGAGCTGTTTTTT | CASSPGHGVYPGELFF
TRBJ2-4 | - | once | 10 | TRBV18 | TGTGCCAGCCCTACAGACATTCAGTACTTC | CASPTDIQYF
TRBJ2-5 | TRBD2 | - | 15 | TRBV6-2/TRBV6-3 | TGTGCCAGCAGTTATCTAGGACTAGCGGAAGAGACCCAGTACTTC | CASSYLGLAEETQYF
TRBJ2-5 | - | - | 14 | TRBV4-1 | TGCGCCAGCAGCCTCCCAGGAGATATGGAGACCCAGTACTTC | CASSLPGDMETQYF
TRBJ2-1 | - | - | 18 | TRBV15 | TGTGCCACCAGCAGAGAATGGAGGGGCGGGATATATAACAATGAGCAGTTCTTC | CATSREWRGGIYNNEQFF
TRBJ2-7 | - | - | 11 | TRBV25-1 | TGTGCCAGCAAGGGGGTCTACGAGCAGTACTTC | CASKGVYEQYF
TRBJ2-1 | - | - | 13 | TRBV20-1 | TGCAGTGCTACAGGGGAAGGGAACAACGAGCAGTTCTTC | CSATGEGNNEQFF
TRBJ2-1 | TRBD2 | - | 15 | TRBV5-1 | TGCGCCAGCAGCTTGCCAATGGGACTAGCGGGTGAGCAGTTCTTC | CASSLPMGLAGEQFF
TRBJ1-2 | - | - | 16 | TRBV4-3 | TGCGCCAGCAGCCAAGATCACCACTCCTCCTTCTATGGCTACACCTTC | CASSQDHHSSFYGYTF
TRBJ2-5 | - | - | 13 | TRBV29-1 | TGCAGCGTTGCCCCCTCCGGTGGAGCTCGGGGGTACTTC | CSVAPSGGARGYF
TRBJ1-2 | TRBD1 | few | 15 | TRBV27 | TGTGCCAGCAGTCCCTATTGGGACAGCAACTATGGCTACACCTTC | CASSPYWDSNYGYTF
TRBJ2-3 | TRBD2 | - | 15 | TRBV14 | TGTGCCAGCAGTCCTAGCGGGGGGAAGACAGATACGCAGTATTTT | CASSPSGGKTDTQYF
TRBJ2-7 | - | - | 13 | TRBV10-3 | TGTGCCACACAGCTCCAGGCCGGCTACGAGCAGTACTTC | CATQLQAGYEQYF
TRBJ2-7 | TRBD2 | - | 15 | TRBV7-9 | TGTGCCAGCAGCTATTCACTAGGGACTACCTACGAGCAGTACTTC | CASSYSLGTTYEQYF
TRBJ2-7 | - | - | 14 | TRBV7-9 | TGTGCCAGCAGTCCGGCAGTAAGCTCCTACGAGCAGTACTTC | CASSPAVSSYEQYF
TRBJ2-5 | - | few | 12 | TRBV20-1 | TGCAGTGCCACGACTAGCCAAGAGACCCAGTACTTC | CSATTSQETQYF
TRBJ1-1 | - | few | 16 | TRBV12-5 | TGTGCTAGTGGTTTGGTTACCGGGAGACCAAACACTGAAGCTTTCTTT | CASGLVTGRPNTEAFF
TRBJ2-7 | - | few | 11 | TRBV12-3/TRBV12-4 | TGTGCCAGCAGTCAAGCTGACGAGCAGTACTTC | CASSQADEQYF
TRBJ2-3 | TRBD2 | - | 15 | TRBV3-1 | TGTGCCAGCAGCGCCCGGGGGACTAACACAGATACGCAGTATTTT | CASSARGTNTDTQYF
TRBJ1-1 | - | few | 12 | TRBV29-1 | TGCAGCGCCCTCCCCCTTGACACTGAAGCTTTCTTT | CSALPLDTEAFF
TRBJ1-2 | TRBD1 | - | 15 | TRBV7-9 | TGTGCCAGCAGCTTAGAGGTGACAGGGTTCCATGGCTACACCTTC | CASSLEVTGFHGYTF